The present entry profiles one T cell receptor (beta chain) with its context. V shed 0 bases and J shed 6 bases, with 11 bases lying between them. CDR3 length equals 14 residues. CDR1 SGHVS and CDR2 FQNEAQ come from the germline V gene. This sample is part of a study of CD8 T cells in Susac syndrome. The multiple sclerosis control group consisted of treatment-naive patients whose relapsing-remitting disease, which was either stable or active, fulfilled revised McDonald criteria. After extraction with the RNeasy kit, about 0.45 to 1 ug of the RNA was reverse transcribed using random hexamers. TCRdb called the immunoSEQ multiplex PCR reads again in MiXCR, with one record for every CDR3 protein. The sample comprises 200,000 to 250,000 distinct CDR3 sequences, roughly 96% of which are singletons, and about 0.088% rests with the top ten.

Sequenced material: CD4+ T cells from PBMCs. The origin of this receptor is a human donor with multiple sclerosis. This chain connects TRBV7-8 to TRBJ1-1; D gene ambiguous. CDR3 DNA sequence: TGTGCCAGCAGCTTAGCGAGACTTGGGGCTGAAGCTTTCTTT. Its translation is CASSLARLGAEAFF.